These 4 T cell receptor beta chains were all obtained from the same sample, sequenced in a study of CD8+ T cells in alopecia areata. Extracted from the samples, RNA was reverse transcribed into cDNA to serve as the sequencing template. Produced via immunoSEQ multiplex PCR; TCRdb's table is partial and in-frame only. The sample gives some 180,000 clones, roughly 50% of which show up once; roughly a tenth is in the top ten. As for treatment: oral pan-JAK inhibitor, 5-10 mg twice daily. Material: CD8+ T cells sorted from blood, obtained at week 24, from a patient treated with tofacitinib. The origin of the receptors is a human donor with alopecia areata.

The rearrangement links TRBV13 to TRBJ1-5, with D possibly being TRBD1 (5 bases). Trimming left V 5 bases short and J 4 bases short, with 15 bases between. Per the germline V gene, CDR1 is PRHDT and CDR2 is FYEKMQ (reference sequence). There are 15 residues in the CDR3. This chain's CDR3 is CASSPGRGGNQPQHF. As DNA, the CDR3 is TGTGCCAGCAGCCCCGGGAGGGGAGGAAATCAGCCCCAGCATTTT.

There are a few counts of this clone. The CDR3 DNA reads TGTGCCAGCAGCTTCAACGACAGGGGCCGTGGGGAGCAGTACTTC. Protein sequence: CASSFNDRGRGEQYF. V and J are TRBV5-6 and TRBJ2-7; 8 nucleotides line up with TRBD1. CDR3 size: 15 residues. The junction had 11 bases not matched to a gene; V was cut back by 2 bases and J by 7 bases. Germline V gene data show CDR1 as SGHDT and CDR2 as YYEEEE.

The chain recombines TRBV7-2 with TRBJ1-5, with a weak D call TRBD1 (5 bases). The CDR3 is 14 residues long. Trimming removed 5 bases from V and 6 bases from J, with 14 bases in between. Per the germline V gene, CDR1 is SGHTA and CDR2 is FQGNSA. CDR3 bases: TGTGCCAGCAGCCGACCCGGGGCCGGTCAGCCCCAGCATTTT. Amino acids: CASSRPGAGQPQHF.

DNA of the CDR3: TGCGCCAGCAGCCAAGACAGTAGCACAGATACGCAGTATTTT. Protein sequence: CASSQDSSTDTQYF. V usage is TRBV4-3 and J usage is TRBJ2-3; D gene ambiguous. The CDR3 contains 14 residues. V gave up 0 bases and J gave up 0 bases, with 4 bases separating them. The germline gives CDR1 LGHNA, CDR2 YSLEER.